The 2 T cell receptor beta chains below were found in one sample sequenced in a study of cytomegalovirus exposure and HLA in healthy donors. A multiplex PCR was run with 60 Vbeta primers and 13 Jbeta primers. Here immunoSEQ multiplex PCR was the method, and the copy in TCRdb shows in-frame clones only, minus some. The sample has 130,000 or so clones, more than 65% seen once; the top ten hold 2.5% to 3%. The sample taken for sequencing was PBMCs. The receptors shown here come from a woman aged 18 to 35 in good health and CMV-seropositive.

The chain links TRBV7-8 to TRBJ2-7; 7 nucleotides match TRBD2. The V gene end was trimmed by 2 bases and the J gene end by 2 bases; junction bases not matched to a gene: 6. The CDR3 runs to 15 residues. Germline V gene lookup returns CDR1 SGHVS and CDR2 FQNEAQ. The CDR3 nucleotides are TGTGCCAGCAGCTTACTCCGGGACTACGCCTACGAGCAGTACTTC. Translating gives CASSLLRDYAYEQYF.

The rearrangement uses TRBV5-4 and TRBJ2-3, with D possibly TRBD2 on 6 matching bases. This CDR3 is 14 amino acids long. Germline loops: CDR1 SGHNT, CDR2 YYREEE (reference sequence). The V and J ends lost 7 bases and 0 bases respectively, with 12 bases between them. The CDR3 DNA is TGTGCCAGCGGAGGGGCAACTAGCACAGATACGCAGTATTTT. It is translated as CASGGATSTDTQYF.